This TCR beta chain is drawn from a study of OX40 agonist ivuxolimab in advanced cancers. Looking at the study overall: Patients were treated with intravenous ivuxolimab, dosed at 0.01 to 10 mg/kg and infused every 2 weeks. Having had anti-PD-1, anti-PD-L1 or anti-CTLA-4 therapy before was allowed, and around 39% had some. Dose-escalation patients had hepatocellular carcinoma, melanoma, renal cell or head and neck cancer.

V lost 5 bases, J lost 2 bases, and 8 bases lay in between. Per the germline V gene, CDR1 is PRHDT and CDR2 is FYEKMQ (reference sequence). The length of the CDR3 is 13 residues. The study, taken as a whole, reports: Compared with CD4+, CD8+ T cells on average had more expanded clones.

With regard to this clone: The target antigen is unknown.

Libraries were prepared by immunoSEQ multiplex PCR; TCRdb keeps only in-frame clonotypes and omits some of them. In the table there are about 43,000 clones, just under 95% of which are singletons. The chain is built from TRBV13 and TRBJ2-3; D gene uncertain. The sample consisted of CD4+ or CD8+ T cells sorted from blood, taken in a trial of the OX40 agonist ivuxolimab. This receptor was identified in an adult with an advanced solid tumor such as melanoma, head and neck, liver or kidney cancer. The CDR3 reads CASSLTITDTQYF. The DNA of the CDR3 is TGTGCCAGCAGCCTAACGATCACAGATACGCAGTATTTT.